The rows below give T cell receptor beta chains drawn from one sample of a study of blood T cell repertoires in COVID-19. TCRdb's copy holds only in-frame clones and misses some; the assay was immunoSEQ multiplex PCR. The data contain 350,000 to 450,000 clones, approximately 90% of them singletons. The sequencing sample was made of PBMCs or T cells enriched from blood (not recorded which). Receptors originate from a woman between 35 and 50 years old who had been exposed to COVID-19. Each CDR3 is given with its conserved first and last residue. The D gene is left open where the match is weak. Some rows have no size entry. The others give once, few or many, or a class for an expanded clone.

clone size	D gene	V gene	J gene	CDR3 protein	CDR3 DNA
.	.	TRBV5-1	TRBJ2-2	CASSPWYQGSSGELFF	TGCGCCAGCAGCCCGTGGTATCAGGGGTCCTCCGGGGAGCTGTTTTTT
.	TRBD1	TRBV7-2	TRBJ2-2	CASSPGPGQLSGELFF	TGTGCCAGCAGCCCCGGGCCGGGACAGTTGTCCGGGGAGCTGTTTTTT
.	.	TRBV7-3	TRBJ1-1	CASTHPRGTEAFF	TGTGCCAGCACCCACCCGAGAGGCACTGAAGCTTTCTTT
.	.	TRBV9	TRBJ1-1	CASSVDPRSTEAFF	TGTGCCAGCAGCGTAGACCCCCGTAGCACTGAAGCTTTCTTT
.	TRBD1	TRBV4-1	TRBJ2-7	CASSQEGQGKTYEQYF	TGCGCCAGCAGCCAAGAGGGACAGGGAAAGACCTACGAGCAGTACTTC
.	.	TRBV21-1	TRBJ1-6	CASSKAARGTDSPLHF	TGTGCCAGCAGCAAAGCCGCTAGAGGGACAGATTCACCCCTCCACTTT
once	TRBD1	TRBV19	TRBJ1-3	CASSIQGGENTIYF	TGTGCCAGTAGTATTCAAGGGGGCGAAAACACCATATATTTT
.	.	TRBV9	TRBJ2-7	CASSVAPGAEQYF	TGTGCCAGCAGCGTAGCCCCAGGGGCCGAGCAGTACTTC
.	.	TRBV24-1	TRBJ2-1	CATSDFKGEGHNEQFF	TGTGCCACCAGTGATTTCAAGGGGGAGGGCCACAATGAGCAGTTCTTC
.	.	TRBV7-8	TRBJ1-2	CASSLREVQLNNYGYTF	TGTGCCAGCAGCTTGAGGGAGGTCCAACTGAATAACTATGGCTACACCTTC
.	.	TRBV20-1	TRBJ1-6	CSAIWGLTLHF	TGCAGTGCTATATGGGGGCTCACCCTCCACTTT
.	.	TRBV5-1	TRBJ1-4	CASSLSSGLGEKLFF	TGCGCCAGCAGCTTGAGTTCAGGGCTTGGTGAAAAACTGTTTTTT
.	.	TRBV7-9	TRBJ2-1	CASSLLARTVSYNEQFF	TGTGCCAGCAGCTTATTGGCGCGGACAGTGAGCTACAATGAGCAGTTCTTC
.	TRBD1	TRBV7-9	TRBJ1-2	CASSRKDRAYGYTF	TGTGCCAGCAGCCGCAAGGACAGGGCGTATGGCTACACCTTC
.	.	TRBV5-5	TRBJ2-6	CASSLSSNRASSGANVLTF	TGTGCCAGCAGCTTGAGTTCCAACAGGGCGAGCTCTGGGGCCAACGTCCTGACTTTC
.	TRBD2	TRBV19	TRBJ2-1	CASSIGGLAGEGRSEQFF	TGTGCCAGTAGTATTGGGGGCCTAGCGGGAGAAGGGCGGAGTGAGCAGTTCTTC
.	TRBD1	TRBV9	TRBJ2-7	CASSVTGGSSYEQYF	TGTGCCAGCAGCGTTACAGGGGGGTCCTCCTACGAGCAGTACTTC
.	.	TRBV7-3	TRBJ1-3	CASSIEGSSGNTIYF	TGTGCCAGCAGCATCGAGGGCTCCTCAGGAAACACCATATATTTT
once	.	TRBV19	TRBJ1-5	CASSSHWGVSNQPQHF	TGTGCCAGTAGTTCCCATTGGGGAGTAAGCAATCAGCCCCAGCATTTT
once	.	TRBV19	TRBJ1-4	CASPSKATNEKLFF	TGTGCCAGCCCGAGCAAAGCAACTAATGAAAAACTGTTTTTT